The 3 T cell receptor beta chains below all came from one sample that was sequenced in a study of blood T cell repertoires in COVID-19 (dated by TCRdb to about 2020). The library was built by means of the immunoSEQ multiplex PCR assay. This is the immuneACCESS table as TCRdb keeps it, with only in-frame sequences that have V and J called. A part of the clones is gone; compared with another copy, unresolved V genes explain less than half, and the rest is unexplained. The sample includes under 150,000 clones, with 81% observed a single time. The ten largest clones capture about 8.4% of the sample. Sequences were obtained from peripheral blood. Receptors were obtained from a woman aged 60-70 years with active or convalescent COVID-19.

A word on this clone: It may be a read error: a sequence one base away is much more abundant. This chain links TRBV7-2 with TRBJ2-5; the D is unclear. The CDR3 runs to 11 residues. V lost 6 bases and J lost 1, with 3 bases in between. CDR1 is SGHTA and CDR2 is FQGNSA in the germline V gene. The CDR3 nucleotides read TGTGCCAGCAGTCGCCAAGAGACCCAGTACTTC. Its translation is CASSRQETQYF.

A few counts support this clone. The rearrangement links TRBV18 to TRBJ2-7; perhaps TRBD1 as D (5 bases). With 0 bases removed from V and 2 bases from J, the gap between germline ends came to 11 bases. This CDR3 is 15 amino acids long. CDR1 and CDR2 from the germline V gene are KGHSH and LQKENI. The CDR3 protein is CASSPPRQGPYEQYF. The CDR3 nucleotides are TGTGCCAGCTCACCACCCCGGCAGGGCCCCTACGAGCAGTACTTC.

The rearrangement links TRBV23-1 to TRBJ2-5; 9 positions match TRBD1. TRBV23-1 is known as an ORF, though its function is uncertain. CDR3 length: 16 amino acids. J gave up 2 bases and V 4 bases, and 8 bases lay outside the gene matches. CDR3 region: CASSLLRGQGQETQYF. CDR3 in DNA: TGCGCCAGCAGTCTCCTCCGGGGACAGGGTCAAGAGACCCAGTACTTC.